Listed below are T cell receptor beta chains from one sample, sequenced in a study of beta chain features in type 1 diabetes. Libraries were prepared by immunoSEQ multiplex PCR; TCRdb keeps only in-frame clonotypes and omits some of them. The data show hundreds of thousands of clones, with about 10% seen just once and roughly 0.014% held by the top ten. Sequenced input: naive CD4+ T cells from blood. These receptors were obtained from a woman in her 30s in good health. CDR3s include the opening cysteine and the closing phenylalanine or tryptophan. Fields, in order: V gene, D gene, clone size, J gene, CDR3 DNA, CDR3 protein. The D gene is left open where the match is weak. Clone sizes are given selectively: once, few, many, or a class where the clone is expanded.

TRBV6-5	TRBD1	NA	TRBJ2-7	TGTGCCAGCAGTGCGGACAGGTCTGGCTACGAGCAGTACTTC	CASSADRSGYEQYF
TRBV7-9	NA	few	TRBJ2-5	TGTGCCAGCAGCCGACTCGGACAACCCCAAGAGACCCAGTACTTC	CASSRLGQPQETQYF
TRBV5-1	TRBD2	NA	TRBJ2-1	TGCGCCAGCAGCTTGGAGCGGGAGTATAAGGAGCAGTTCTTC	CASSLEREYKEQFF
TRBV4-2	NA	few	TRBJ1-5	TGTGCCAGCAGCCAAGATACACTCCAGGGTAGCAATCAGCCCCAGCATTTT	CASSQDTLQGSNQPQHF
TRBV28	NA	NA	TRBJ2-5	TGTGCCAGCGCGCAAGAGACCCAGTACTTC	CASAQETQYF
TRBV5-1	TRBD1	few	TRBJ2-2	TGCGCCAGCAGCTTCGGGACAGGGGGCCCCGGGGAGCTGTTTTTT	CASSFGTGGPGELFF
TRBV2	TRBD2	NA	TRBJ2-1	TGTGCCAGCAGGGGAGGGGCCGACTCCTACAATGAGCAGTTCTTC	CASRGGADSYNEQFF
TRBV29-1	NA	NA	TRBJ2-1	TGCAGCGTTGAAAGAGATGGTCGCTACAATGAGCAGTTCTTC	CSVERDGRYNEQFF
TRBV4-3	NA	few	TRBJ2-5	TGCGCCAGCAGCCAAGGACAGAGACAAGAGACCCAGTACTTC	CASSQGQRQETQYF
TRBV28	NA	once	TRBJ1-2	TGTGCCAGCCTAATCGGAACAGGACTAGGCTATGGCTACACCTTC	CASLIGTGLGYGYTF
TRBV28	NA	few	TRBJ2-5	TGTGCCAGCAGTTCCACAGGGCACCAAGAGACCCAGTACTTC	CASSSTGHQETQYF
TRBV28	TRBD2	few	TRBJ2-2	TGTGCCAGCAGTGAACTACCGGGACTAGCGGGGAACACCGGGGAGCTGTTTTTT	CASSELPGLAGNTGELFF
TRBV5-1	NA	NA	TRBJ2-2	TGCGCCAGCAGCCTGGTGCTGACCCTAGCGTCGACCGGGGAGCTGTTTTTT	CASSLVLTLASTGELFF
TRBV7-2	TRBD1	NA	TRBJ1-2	TGTGCCAGCAGCTCCCCACAGGGGGCTACTATAGATGGCTACACCTTC	CASSSPQGATIDGYTF
TRBV28	NA	NA	TRBJ2-7	TGTGCCAGCAGTTCAGGCAGCGGTAGCGGTGTCTACGAGCAGTACTTC	CASSSGSGSGVYEQYF
TRBV6-5	NA	NA	TRBJ1-5	TGTGCCAGCAGGTACAGGAGGCAGCCCCAGCATTTT	CASRYRRQPQHF
TRBV7-9	TRBD1	NA	TRBJ2-7	TGTGCCAGCAGCTTAACTACCCGGGACAGGCGTTACGAGCAGTACTTC	CASSLTTRDRRYEQYF
TRBV18	NA	NA	TRBJ2-7	TGTGCCAGCTCACCTAACAGTCTCTACGAGCAGTACTTC	CASSPNSLYEQYF
TRBV6-5	NA	NA	TRBJ1-5	TGTGCCAGCAGTTACCTCCCCGGGAAAGACCAGCATTTT	CASSYLPGKDQHF
TRBV6-6	TRBD2	few	TRBJ2-1	TGTGCCAGCAGTTATGAGGCTAGCGGGAGGAATGAGCAGTTCTTC	CASSYEASGRNEQFF
TRBV4-3	NA	NA	TRBJ2-5	TGCGCCAGCAGCCAAGATCTGGGCGGGATGGCGGGTGTAGAGACCCAGTACTTC	CASSQDLGGMAGVETQYF
TRBV23-1	NA	few	TRBJ2-5	TGCGCCAGCAGTCAATATCGGGGTTTAGAGGAGACCCAGTACTTC	CASSQYRGLEETQYF
TRBV7-2	TRBD1	few	TRBJ1-2	TGTGCCAGCAGCTTAGGGGGACAGAGGGTTAACTATGGCTACACCTTC	CASSLGGQRVNYGYTF
TRBV29-1	TRBD2	NA	TRBJ2-1	TGCAGCGACCGGACTAGCGGGGAAAGTTACAATGAGCAGTTCTTC	CSDRTSGESYNEQFF
TRBV11-2	TRBD1	NA	TRBJ1-1	TGTGCCAGCAAGGGACAGGGATACACTGAAGCTTTCTTT	CASKGQGYTEAFF
TRBV19	TRBD1	few	TRBJ2-7	TGTGCCAGCCGGGACAGGGGGCTCGAGCAGTACTTC	CASRDRGLEQYF